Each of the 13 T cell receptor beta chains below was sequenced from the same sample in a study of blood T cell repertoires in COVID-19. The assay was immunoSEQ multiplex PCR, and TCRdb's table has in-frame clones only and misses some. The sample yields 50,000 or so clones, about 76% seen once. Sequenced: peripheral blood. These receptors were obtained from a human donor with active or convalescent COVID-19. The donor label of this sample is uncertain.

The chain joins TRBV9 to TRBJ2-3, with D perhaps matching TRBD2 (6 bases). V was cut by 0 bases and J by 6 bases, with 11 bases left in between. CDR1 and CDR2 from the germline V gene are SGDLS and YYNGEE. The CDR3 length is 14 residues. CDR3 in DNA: TGTGCCAGCAGCGTAGAGGAGGGCTGGGATACGCAGTATTTT. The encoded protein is CASSVEEGWDTQYF.

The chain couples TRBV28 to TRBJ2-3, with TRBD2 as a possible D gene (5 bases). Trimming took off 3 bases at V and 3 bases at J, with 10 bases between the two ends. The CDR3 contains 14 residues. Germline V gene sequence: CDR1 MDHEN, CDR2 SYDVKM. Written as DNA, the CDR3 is TGTGCCAGCAGTTTTAGGCTAGCAACAGATACGCAGTATTTT. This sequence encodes CASSFRLATDTQYF.

CDR3 sequence: CASSSPYRSSGNTIYF. The CDR3 nucleotides are TGTGCCAGTAGTTCACCCTACAGATCCTCTGGAAACACCATATATTTT. J is TRBJ1-3 and V is TRBV19; D is unclear. Per germline, CDR1 LNHDA and CDR2 SQIVND (reference sequence). The CDR3 loop spans 16 amino acids. Trimming pared 5 bases from V and 0 bases from J, leaving 14 bases between.

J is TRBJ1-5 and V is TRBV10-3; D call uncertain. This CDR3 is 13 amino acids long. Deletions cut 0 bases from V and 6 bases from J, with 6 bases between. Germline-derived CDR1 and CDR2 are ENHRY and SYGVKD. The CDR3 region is CAISESTRQPQHF. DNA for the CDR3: TGTGCCATCAGTGAGTCGACACGTCAGCCCCAGCATTTT.

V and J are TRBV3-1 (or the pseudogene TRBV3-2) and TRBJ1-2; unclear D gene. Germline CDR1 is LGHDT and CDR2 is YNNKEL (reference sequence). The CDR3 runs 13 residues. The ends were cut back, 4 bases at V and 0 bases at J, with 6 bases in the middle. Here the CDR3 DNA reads TGTGCCAGCAGCCCCAGGCCTAACTATGGCTACACCTTC. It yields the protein CASSPRPNYGYTF.

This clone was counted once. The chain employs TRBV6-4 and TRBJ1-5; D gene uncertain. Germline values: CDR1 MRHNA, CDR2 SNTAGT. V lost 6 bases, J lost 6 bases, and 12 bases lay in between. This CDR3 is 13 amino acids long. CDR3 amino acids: CASSPGPGQPQHF. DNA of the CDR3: TGTGCCAGCAGCCCCGGTCCCGGTCAGCCCCAGCATTTT.

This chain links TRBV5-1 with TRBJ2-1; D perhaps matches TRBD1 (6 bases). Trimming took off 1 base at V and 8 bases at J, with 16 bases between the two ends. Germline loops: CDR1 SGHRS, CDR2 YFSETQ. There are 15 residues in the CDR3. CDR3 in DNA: TGCGCCAGCAGCTTGTTTCCAGGGGAATGGGATGAGCAGTTCTTC. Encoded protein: CASSLFPGEWDEQFF.

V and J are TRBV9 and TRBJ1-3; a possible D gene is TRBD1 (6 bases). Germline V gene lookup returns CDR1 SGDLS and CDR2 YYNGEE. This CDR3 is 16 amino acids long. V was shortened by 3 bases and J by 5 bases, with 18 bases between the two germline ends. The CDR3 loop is CASSEDPGGSRNTIYF. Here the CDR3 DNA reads TGTGCCAGCAGCGAGGACCCGGGGGGCTCCAGAAACACCATATATTTT.

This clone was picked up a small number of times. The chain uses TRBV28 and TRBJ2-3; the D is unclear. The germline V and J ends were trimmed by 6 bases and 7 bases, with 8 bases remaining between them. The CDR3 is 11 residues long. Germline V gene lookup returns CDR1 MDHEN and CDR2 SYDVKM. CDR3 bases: TGTGCCAGCAGCCTAACCCATACGCAGTATTTT. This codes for CASSLTHTQYF.

CDR3 DNA: TGTGCCAGCAGTTTAGTCGGCAATCAGCCCCAGCATTTT. It yields the protein CASSLVGNQPQHF. The chain links TRBV12-3 or TRBV12-4 to TRBJ1-5; D is ambiguous. The CDR3 length is 13 residues. The germline V and J ends were trimmed by 1 base and 2 bases, with 3 bases remaining between them.

The CDR3 loop is CASSVQGLANEKLFF. The DNA for the CDR3 is TGTGCCAGCAGCGTACAGGGGTTGGCTAATGAAAAACTGTTTTTT. J is TRBJ1-4 and V is TRBV9; possible D gene TRBD1, 6 bases. CDR3 length: 15 residues. V lost 1 base to trimming and J lost 3 bases, with 10 bases between them. Germline V lookup: CDR1 SGDLS, CDR2 YYNGEE.

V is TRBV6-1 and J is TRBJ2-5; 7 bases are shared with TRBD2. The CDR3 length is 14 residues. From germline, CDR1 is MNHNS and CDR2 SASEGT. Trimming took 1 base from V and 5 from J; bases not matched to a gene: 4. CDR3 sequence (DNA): TGTGCCAGCAGTGAAGGGCGGGGGAGGGAGACCCAGTACTTC. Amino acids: CASSEGRGRETQYF.

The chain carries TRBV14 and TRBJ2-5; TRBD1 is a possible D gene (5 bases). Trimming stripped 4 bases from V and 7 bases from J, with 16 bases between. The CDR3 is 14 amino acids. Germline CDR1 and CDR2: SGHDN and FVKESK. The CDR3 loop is CASSLRTGLGTQYF. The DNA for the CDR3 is TGTGCCAGCAGCCTCCGTACAGGCTTAGGGACCCAGTACTTC. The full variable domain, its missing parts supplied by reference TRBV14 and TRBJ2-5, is EAGVTQFPSHSVIEKGQTVTLRCDPISGHDNLYWYRRVMGKEIKFLLHFVKESKQDESGMPNNRFLAERTGGTYSTLKVQPAELEDSGVYFCASSLRTGLGTQYFGPGTRLLVL.